Below, one T cell receptor (beta chain) is given with its context. The antigen is undetermined. This entry comes from a study of T cells after yellow fever vaccination. General observations from the study: Contamination of FACS-sorted repertoires by abundant clonotypes from the bulk population could occur.

A process of 5'RACE template switching, which added a universal primer site and UMIs, was used to make TCR cDNA. Each CDR3 protein is one row after TCRdb ran MiXCR on the 5' RACE reads. The sample includes about 580,000 distinct CDR3 sequences, about a sixth of them seen just once. The germline gives CDR1 MGHRA, CDR2 YSYEKL. V gave up 0 bases and J gave up 7 bases, with 16 bases separating them. CDR3 size: 16 residues. This clonotype originated in a young man who received the YFV17D yellow fever vaccine. The chain has TRBV4-1 and TRBJ2-4, with a possible D match to TRBD2 (7 bases). The sequences come from PBMCs, collected around 5 days after the first yellow fever vaccination. The CDR3 DNA is TGCGCCAGCAGCCAAGATCCCAGAGGGGGGGGGAACATTCAGTACTTC. Translation: CASSQDPRGGGNIQYF.